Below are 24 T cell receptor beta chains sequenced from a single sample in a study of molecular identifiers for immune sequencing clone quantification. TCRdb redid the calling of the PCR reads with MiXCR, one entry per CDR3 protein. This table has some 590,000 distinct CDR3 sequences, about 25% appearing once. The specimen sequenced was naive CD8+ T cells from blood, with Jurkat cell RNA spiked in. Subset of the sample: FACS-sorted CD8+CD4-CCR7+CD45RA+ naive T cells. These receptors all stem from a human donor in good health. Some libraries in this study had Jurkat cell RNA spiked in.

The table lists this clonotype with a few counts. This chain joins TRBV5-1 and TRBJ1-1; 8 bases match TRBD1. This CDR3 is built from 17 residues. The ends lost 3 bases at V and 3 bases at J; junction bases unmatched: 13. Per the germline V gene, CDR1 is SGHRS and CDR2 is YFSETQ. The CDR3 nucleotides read TGCGCCAGCAGCTCACCTCAGGGGGCGGAATTTTACACTGAAGCTTTCTTT. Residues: CASSSPQGAEFYTEAFF.

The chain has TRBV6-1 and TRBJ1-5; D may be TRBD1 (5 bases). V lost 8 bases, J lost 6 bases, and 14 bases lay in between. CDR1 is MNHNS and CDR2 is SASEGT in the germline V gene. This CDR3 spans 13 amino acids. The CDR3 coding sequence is TGTGCCAGCGTGGGGGAGCCCGGTCAGCCCCAGCATTTT. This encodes CASVGEPGQPQHF.

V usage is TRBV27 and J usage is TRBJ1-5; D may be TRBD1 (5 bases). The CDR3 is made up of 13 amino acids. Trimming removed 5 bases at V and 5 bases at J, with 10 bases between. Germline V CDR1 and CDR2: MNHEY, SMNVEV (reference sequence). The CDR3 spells CASSNGGDQPQHF. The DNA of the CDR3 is TGTGCCAGCAGTAACGGGGGAGATCAGCCCCAGCATTTT.

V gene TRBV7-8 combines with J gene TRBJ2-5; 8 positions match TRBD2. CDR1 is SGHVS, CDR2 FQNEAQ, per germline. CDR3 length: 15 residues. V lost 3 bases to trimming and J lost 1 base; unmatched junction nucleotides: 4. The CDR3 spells CASSFGAGGQETQYF. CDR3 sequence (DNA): TGTGCCAGCAGCTTTGGGGCGGGGGGCCAAGAGACCCAGTACTTC.

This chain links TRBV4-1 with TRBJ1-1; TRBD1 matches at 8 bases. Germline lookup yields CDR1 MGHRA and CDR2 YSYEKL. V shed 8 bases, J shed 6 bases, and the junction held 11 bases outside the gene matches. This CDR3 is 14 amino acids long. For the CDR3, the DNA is TGCGCCAGCGGCCCTACAGGGGGGTACGCTGAAGCTTTCTTT. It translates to CASGPTGGYAEAFF.

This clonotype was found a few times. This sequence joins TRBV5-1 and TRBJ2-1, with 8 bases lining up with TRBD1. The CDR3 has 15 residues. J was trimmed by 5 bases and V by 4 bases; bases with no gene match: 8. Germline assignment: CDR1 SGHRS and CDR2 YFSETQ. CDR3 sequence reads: CASSPGTGEDNEQFF. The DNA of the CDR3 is TGCGCCAGCAGCCCCGGGACAGGCGAAGACAATGAGCAGTTCTTC.

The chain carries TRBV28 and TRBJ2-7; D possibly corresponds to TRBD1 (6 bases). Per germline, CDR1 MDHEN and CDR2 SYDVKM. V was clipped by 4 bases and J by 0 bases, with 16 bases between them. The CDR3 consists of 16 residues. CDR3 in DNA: TGTGCCAGCAGTTACCCCCTCACAGGGACCTCCTACGAGCAGTACTTC. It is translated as CASSYPLTGTSYEQYF.

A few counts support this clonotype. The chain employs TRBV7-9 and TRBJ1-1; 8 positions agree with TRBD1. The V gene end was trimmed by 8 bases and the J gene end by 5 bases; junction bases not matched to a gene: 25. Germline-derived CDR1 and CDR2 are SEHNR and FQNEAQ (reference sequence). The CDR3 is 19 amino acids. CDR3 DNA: TGTGCCAGCTCGCGTTATTCCTCAAGTGAGACAGGGGAGGGAACTGAAGCTTTCTTT. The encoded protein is CASSRYSSSETGEGTEAFF.

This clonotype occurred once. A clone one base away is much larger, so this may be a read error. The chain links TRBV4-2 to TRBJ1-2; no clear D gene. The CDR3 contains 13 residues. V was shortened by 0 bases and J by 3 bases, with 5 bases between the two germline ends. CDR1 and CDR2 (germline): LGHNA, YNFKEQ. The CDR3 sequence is CASSQDGDYGYTF. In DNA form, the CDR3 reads TGTGCCAGCAGCCAAGACGGGGACTATGGCTACACCTTC.

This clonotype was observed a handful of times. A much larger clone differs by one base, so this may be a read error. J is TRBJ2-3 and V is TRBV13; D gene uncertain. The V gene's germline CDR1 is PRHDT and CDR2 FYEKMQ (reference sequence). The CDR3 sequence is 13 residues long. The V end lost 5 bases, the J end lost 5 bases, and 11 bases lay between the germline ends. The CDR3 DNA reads TGTGCCAGCAGCCCGCGATTAGGAGATACGCAGTATTTT. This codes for CASSPRLGDTQYF.

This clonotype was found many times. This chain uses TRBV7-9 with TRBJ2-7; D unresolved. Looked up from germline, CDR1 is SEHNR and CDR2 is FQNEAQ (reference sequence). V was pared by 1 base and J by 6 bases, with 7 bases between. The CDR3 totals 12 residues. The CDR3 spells CASSLDRREQYF. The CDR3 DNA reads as TGTGCCAGCAGCTTAGATCGCCGCGAGCAGTACTTC.

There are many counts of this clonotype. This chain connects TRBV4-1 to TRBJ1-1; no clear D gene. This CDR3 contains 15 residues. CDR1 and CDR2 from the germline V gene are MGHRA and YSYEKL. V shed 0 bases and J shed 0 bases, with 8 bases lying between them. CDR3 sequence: CASSQEEGVNTEAFF. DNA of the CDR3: TGCGCCAGCAGCCAAGAAGAGGGCGTGAACACTGAAGCTTTCTTT.

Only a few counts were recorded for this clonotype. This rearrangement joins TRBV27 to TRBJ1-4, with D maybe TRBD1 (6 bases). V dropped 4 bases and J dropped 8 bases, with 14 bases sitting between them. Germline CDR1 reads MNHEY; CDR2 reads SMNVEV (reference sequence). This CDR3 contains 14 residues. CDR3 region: CASSSNTGYEKLFF. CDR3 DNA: TGTGCCAGCAGTTCAAACACAGGGTACGAAAAACTGTTTTTT.

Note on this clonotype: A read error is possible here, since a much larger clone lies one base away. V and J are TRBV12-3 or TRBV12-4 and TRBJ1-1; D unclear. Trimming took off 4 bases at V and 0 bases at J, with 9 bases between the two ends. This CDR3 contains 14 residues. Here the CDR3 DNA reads TGTGCCAGCAGTTGTAGCGACTTGAACACTGAAGCTTTCTTT. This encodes CASSCSDLNTEAFF.

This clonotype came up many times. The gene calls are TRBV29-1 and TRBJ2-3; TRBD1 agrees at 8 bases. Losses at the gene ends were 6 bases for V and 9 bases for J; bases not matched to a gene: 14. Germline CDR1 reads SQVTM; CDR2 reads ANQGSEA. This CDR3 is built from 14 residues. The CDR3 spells CSVPPAGQGGTQYF. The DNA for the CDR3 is TGCAGCGTCCCCCCCGCCGGACAGGGAGGAACGCAGTATTTT.

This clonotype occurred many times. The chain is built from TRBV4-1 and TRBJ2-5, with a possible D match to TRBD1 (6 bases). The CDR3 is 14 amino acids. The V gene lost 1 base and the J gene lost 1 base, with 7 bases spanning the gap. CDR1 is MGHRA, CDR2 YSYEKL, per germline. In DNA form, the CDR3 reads TGCGCCAGCAGCCAAGGCAGGGGCCAAGAGACCCAGTACTTC. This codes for CASSQGRGQETQYF.

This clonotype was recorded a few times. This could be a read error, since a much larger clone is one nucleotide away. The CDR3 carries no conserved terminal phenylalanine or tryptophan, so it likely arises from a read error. The CDR3 region has the DNA TGTGCCAGTTCCTCTACACAGGGTTGGCAGCCCCAGCATTCT. As protein: CASSSTQGWQPQHS. The rearrangement joins TRBV19 to TRBJ1-5, with D possibly matching TRBD1 (6 bases). The CDR3 loop spans 14 amino acids. V gave up 8 bases and J gave up 7 bases, with 18 bases separating them. Per the germline V gene, CDR1 is LNHDA and CDR2 is SQIVND (reference sequence).

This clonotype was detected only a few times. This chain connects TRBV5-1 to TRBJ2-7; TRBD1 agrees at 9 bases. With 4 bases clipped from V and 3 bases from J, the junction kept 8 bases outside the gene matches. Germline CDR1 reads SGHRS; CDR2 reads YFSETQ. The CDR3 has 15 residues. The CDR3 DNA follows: TGCGCCAGCAGCCCTGGGTGGACAGGGGTCTACGAGCAGTACTTC. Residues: CASSPGWTGVYEQYF.

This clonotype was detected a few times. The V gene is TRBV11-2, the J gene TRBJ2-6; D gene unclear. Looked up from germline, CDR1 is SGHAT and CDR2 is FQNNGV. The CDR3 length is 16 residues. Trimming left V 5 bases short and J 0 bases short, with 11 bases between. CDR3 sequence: CASSLGRTSGANVLTF. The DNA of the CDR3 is TGTGCCAGCAGCCTTGGACGGACCTCTGGGGCCAACGTCCTGACTTTC.

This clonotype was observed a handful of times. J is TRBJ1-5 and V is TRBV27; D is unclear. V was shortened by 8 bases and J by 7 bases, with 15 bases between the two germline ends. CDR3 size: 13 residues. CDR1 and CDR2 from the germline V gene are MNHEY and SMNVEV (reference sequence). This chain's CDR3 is CASSDRQSQPQHF. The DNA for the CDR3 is TGTGCCAGCTCGGACCGCCAAAGCCAGCCCCAGCATTTT.

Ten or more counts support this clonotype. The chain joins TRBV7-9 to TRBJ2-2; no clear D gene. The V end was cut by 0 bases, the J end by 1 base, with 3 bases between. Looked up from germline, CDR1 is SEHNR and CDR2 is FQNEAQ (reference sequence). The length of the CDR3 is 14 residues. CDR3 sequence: CASSLALNTGELFF. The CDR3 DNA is TGTGCCAGCAGCTTAGCACTGAACACCGGGGAGCTGTTTTTT.

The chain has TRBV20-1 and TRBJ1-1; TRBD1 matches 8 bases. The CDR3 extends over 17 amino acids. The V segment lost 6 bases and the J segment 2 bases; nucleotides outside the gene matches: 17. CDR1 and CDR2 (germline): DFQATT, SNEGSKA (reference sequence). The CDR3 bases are TGCAGTGCCATCCTCGTGGGACAGGTGATATCAAACACTGAAGCTTTCTTT. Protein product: CSAILVGQVISNTEAFF.

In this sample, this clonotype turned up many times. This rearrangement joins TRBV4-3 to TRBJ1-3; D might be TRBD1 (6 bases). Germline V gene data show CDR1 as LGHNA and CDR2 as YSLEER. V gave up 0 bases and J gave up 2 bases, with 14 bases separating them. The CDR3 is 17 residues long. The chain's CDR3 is CASSQDFRDNPGNTIYF. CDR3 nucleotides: TGCGCCAGCAGCCAAGATTTCCGGGACAATCCTGGAAACACCATATATTTT.

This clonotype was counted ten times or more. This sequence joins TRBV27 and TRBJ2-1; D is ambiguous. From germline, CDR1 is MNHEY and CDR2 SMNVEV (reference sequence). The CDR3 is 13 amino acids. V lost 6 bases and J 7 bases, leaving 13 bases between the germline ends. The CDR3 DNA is TGTGCCAGCAGCTTTGGCCCGTCGAATGAGCAGTTCTTC. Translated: CASSFGPSNEQFF.